This T cell receptor (beta chain) was captured by sequencing in a study of radiotherapy plus CTLA-4 blockade in lung cancer. Study information: Objective responses emerged in around a sixth of patients, and around 29% attained disease control.

A word on this clone: Its antigen is unidentified.

The CDR3 has 14 residues. With 2 bases removed from V and 2 bases from J, the gap between germline ends came to 10 bases. Germline loops: CDR1 LNHDA, CDR2 SQIVND (reference sequence). General observations from the study: Radiotherapy plus ipilimumab was followed by expansion in blood of tumor-derived TCR clones.

TCRdb's copy holds only in-frame clones and misses some; the assay was immunoSEQ multiplex PCR. The sample holds 85,000 to 130,000 clones, 70% to 90% seen once. The rearrangement links TRBV19 to TRBJ2-7; D not certain. This clonotype was sampled from a human donor with non-small cell lung cancer that progressed on radiotherapy plus ipilimumab. Some clones in this sample may be carry-over from other donors' samples. This specimen was peripheral blood, taken from a patient treated with radiotherapy plus ipilimumab. CDR3 coding DNA: TGTGCCAGTAGTATAAGGGAAGGGACCTACGAGCAGTACTTC. Amino acid sequence: CASSIREGTYEQYF.